This TCR beta chain emerged from a study of blood T cell repertoires in COVID-19. The wider study: Samples taken during acute and convalescent COVID-19 were collected in the United States, Italy and Spain. T cells, B-cell-depleted T cells, or PBMCs supplied cDNA or gDNA.

Source study methods: Using reference gene primer amplification, nucleated cell counts were estimated. TCRdb's table, derived via immunoSEQ multiplex PCR, lists solely in-frame clones and lacks some. V and J calls and clone size are given by that table; D and trimming were obtained from the DNA. The profile shows 200,000 to 250,000 clones, about 86% of them singletons. This CDR3 is 13 amino acids long. V lost 3 bases, J lost 6 bases, and 11 bases lay in between. The germline gives CDR1 KGHSH, CDR2 LQKENI. The sample comprised peripheral blood. This TCR was sampled from a man between 18 and 35 years old with active or convalescent COVID-19. The J gene is TRBJ1-2, the V gene TRBV18; D unclear. CDR3 sequence (DNA): TGTGCCAGCTCACCCGCGGGGTCTAATGGCTACACCTTC. Its translation: CASSPAGSNGYTF.